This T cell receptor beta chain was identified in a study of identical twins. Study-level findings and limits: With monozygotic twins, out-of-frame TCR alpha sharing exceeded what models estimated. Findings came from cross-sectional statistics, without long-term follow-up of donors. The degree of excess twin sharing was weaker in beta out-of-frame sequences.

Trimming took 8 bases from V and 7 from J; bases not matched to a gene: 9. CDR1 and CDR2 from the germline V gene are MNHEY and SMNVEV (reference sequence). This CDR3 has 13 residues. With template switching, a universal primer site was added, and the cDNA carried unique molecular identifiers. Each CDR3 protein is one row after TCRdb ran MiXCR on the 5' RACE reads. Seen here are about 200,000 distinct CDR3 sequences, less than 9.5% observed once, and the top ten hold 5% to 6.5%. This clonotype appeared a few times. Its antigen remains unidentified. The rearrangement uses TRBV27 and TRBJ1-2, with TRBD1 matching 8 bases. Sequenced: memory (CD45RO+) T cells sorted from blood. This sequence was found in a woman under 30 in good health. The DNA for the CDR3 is TGTGCCAGCTACAGACAGGGGTCCGTTGGCTACACCTTC. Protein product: CASYRQGSVGYTF.